This TCR beta chain appears in the sequencing data of a study of blood T cells in healthy people across ages. Study outcomes and limitations: There were more naive CD4+ cells and higher diversity in long-lived donors than in aged donors.

PCR was performed a second time for 7 to 11 cycles using a sample-barcoded 5' primer and a J-beta primer mix. The study obtained at least 2.5 million CDR3-containing paired-end reads from every sample. Via MiXCR, TCRdb re-called the 5' RACE reads, giving one row per CDR3 protein. The table includes 650,000 to 1,000,000 distinct CDR3 sequences, roughly 46% detected once. A note on this clonotype: Its antigen remains unidentified.

The V end lost 6 bases, the J end lost 5 bases, and 23 bases lay between the germline ends. The CDR3 is 16 amino acids. Germline V gene data show CDR1 as MDHEN and CDR2 as SYDVKM. The receptor was isolated from an elderly man in good health. The chain has TRBV28 and TRBJ2-7; D might be TRBD2 (5 bases). The sequenced sample was blood. The CDR3 DNA reads TGTGCCAGCAGGTACACCATATCTGAGGGCAGTCACGAGCAGTACTTC. The encoded protein is CASRYTISEGSHEQYF.